This T cell receptor (beta chain) was observed in a study of preoperative IRX-2 immunotherapy in early breast cancer. The method was immunoSEQ multiplex PCR; TCRdb's version includes in-frame clones alone and lacks a portion of them. The sample records 40,000 to 50,000 clones, about 72% being singletons. Trimming took 4 bases from V and 2 from J, leaving 13 bases between them. CDR3 length: 15 residues. Treatment indicated: preoperative locoregional IRX-2 cytokine immunotherapy. Preoperative locoregional IRX-2 cytokine immunotherapy was tested in the phase Ib source study. Specimen: tumor tissue, collected after IRX-2 immunotherapy. The source is a human donor with breast cancer. The chain joins TRBV6-7 to TRBJ2-3; unclear D gene. TRBV6-7 is annotated as an ORF whose role is uncertain. The CDR3: CASSSVGYITDTQYF. The CDR3 DNA reads TGTGCCAGCAGTTCCGTGGGTTATATCACAGATACGCAGTATTTT.